This T cell receptor beta chain was captured by sequencing in a study of long-term antiretroviral therapy in people with HIV (dated by TCRdb to the early 2020s). Context from the whole study: The earliest samples were collected approximately a decade before the 2015 WHO recommendation for immediate ART, a period when ART was typically delayed until CD4 counts fell. Whether ART initiation and durable HIV suppression were associated with changes in peripheral blood TRB repertoire composition and diversity was tested in a retrospective serial study. No cross-contamination during QIAcube processing was shown when test extractions of a monoclonal T-cell line were performed alongside about 33 polyclonal samples. About 35% of the 30 participants with HIV were female. A total of about 190 cryopreserved PBMC samples were contributed to the cohort by 30 adults with confirmed HIV infection, with samples collected serially over a mean of around 6 years (range 1-12). Here is what the overall study found, with its caveats: Inferences about post-ART repertoire changes were limited because no data were available on ART adherence, viral resistance or therapy changes. Unsorted PBMC were profiled instead of sorted CD4+ and CD8+ T cells because pre-ART samples had limited cell numbers. The samples were dated from 2004 to 2017, and the ART regimens that were used may be less effective than current ART regimens. Because PBMC availability was limited, only the TCR beta chain was sequenced, with no alpha chain pairing. Starting ART was linked to a significant rise in TRB diversity, yet even with long-term ART the diversity remained significantly lower than in transplant donor controls. Expanded TRB clones identified before ART initiation dominated the repertoire at all time points, although this dominance fluctuated and declined in many PLHIV after ART. HIV repertoires had narrower CDR3 length ranges than controls, and the network structure suggested an antigen-experienced repertoire that shifted only slightly toward naive after ART.

Sequencing of the TRB variable region was done with the immunoSEQ hsTCRB v3.0 assay at survey level resolution. The targeted TRB sequencing depth was roughly 40,000-55,000 T-cell genomes per sample. TRB libraries were pooled and sequenced on an Illumina MiSeq using a v3 150-cycle kit. On the authors' methods: Repertoire analysis was performed in R inside a reproducible Nextflow workflow that covered QC, data transformation and analysis. LymphoSeq2, an R package for AIRR-Seq data exploration, was used to implement custom analyses. A handful of samples that produced fewer than 5000 total TRB sequences were removed, so 200 or so HIV repertoires were analyzed. Among the approximately 200 retained HIV repertoires, about 60 were collected before ART initiation and 120 to 130 were collected after ART initiation. Repertoires were downsampled to 5000 TRB nucleotide sequences, with summary statistics averaged over 100 downsampling iterations. TRB sequences were retained for analysis only if CDR3 regions of at least seven amino acids were present. Diversity was assessed using a clonality score derived from Shannon entropy and using the Gini coefficient. In the repertoire networks, any two of the top 5000 CDR3 amino acid sequences were connected whenever the two sequences differed by an edit distance of one. For TRB CDR3 amino acid sequences, GLIPH2 was used to predict antigen specificity groups and MHC restriction. To flag known associations with CMV, EBV, HIV or tissue antigens, CDR3 amino acid sequences were compared against VDJdb and McPAS-TCR. Pre-ART, post-ART and control groups were compared with Wilcoxon signed-rank tests and Holm-Bonferroni correction. TCRdb provides this immuneACCESS table in a form limited to in-frame rearrangements. Some clones are lacking; in checked studies, under half of them reflect an unresolved V gene, and why the rest are absent is not known. V, J and clone size are those of that table, while D and trimming were read from the DNA. In this sample the table shows about 28,000 clones, around 95% of which occur a single time. Around 3% of the sample rests with the top ten.

Inclusion was restricted to participants for whom at least one PBMC sample before ART initiation and at least two post-ART samples were available. Treatment was received in the United States of America by all participants with HIV. Before DNA extraction, cryopreserved samples of roughly 0.85-11 million PBMC were thawed and then washed. At the time of the earliest PBMC sample for each participant with HIV, ages ranged from roughly 23 to 55 years. PBMC samples were contributed by each participant from 1-4 timepoints before ART initiation and 2-8 timepoints after ART initiation, with a median of 7 samples. Serial HIV viral load, CD4+ T-cell count, ART history and demographic data were obtained for every participant. Genomic DNA was extracted from unsorted PBMC with a Qiagen kit on a QIAcube, with processing performed in batches of 12 samples. Here V drops 4 bases and J drops 0 bases, and the junction holds 8 bases not matched to any gene. The germline V gene encodes CDR1 LGHNA and CDR2 YNFKEQ. The CDR3 goes from the cysteine to the phenylalanine over 18 residues. Of the read, only the CDR3 DNA is kept; its 54 bases are in frame from base 1.

In this sample, this clone turned up once. No cognate antigen has been identified for it. No base quality information exists; no much larger clone differs at one position. The receptor was derived from a man aged 50 to 60 with HIV. The chain joins TRBV4-2 to TRBJ2-4, with 11 junctional bases fitting TRBD2. Material: unsorted PBMCs, obtained 5.3 years after starting antiretroviral therapy. The CDR3 corresponds to CASSPQHLAGGAKNIQYF. The DNA sequence is as follows: TGTGCCAGCAGCCCCCAGCATCTAGCGGGGGGAGCCAAAAACATTCAGTACTTC.